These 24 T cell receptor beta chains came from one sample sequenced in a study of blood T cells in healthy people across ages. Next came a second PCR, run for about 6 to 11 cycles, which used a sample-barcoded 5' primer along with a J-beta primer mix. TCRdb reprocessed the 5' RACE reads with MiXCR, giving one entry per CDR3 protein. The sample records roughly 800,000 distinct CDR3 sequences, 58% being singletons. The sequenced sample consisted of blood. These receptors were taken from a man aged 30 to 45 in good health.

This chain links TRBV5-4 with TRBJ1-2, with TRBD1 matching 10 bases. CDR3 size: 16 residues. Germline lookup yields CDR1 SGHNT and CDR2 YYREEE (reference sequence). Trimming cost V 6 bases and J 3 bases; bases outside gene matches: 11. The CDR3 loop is CASTQMSGTGDYGYTF. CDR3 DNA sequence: TGTGCCAGCACTCAAATGTCCGGGACAGGGGACTATGGCTACACCTTC.

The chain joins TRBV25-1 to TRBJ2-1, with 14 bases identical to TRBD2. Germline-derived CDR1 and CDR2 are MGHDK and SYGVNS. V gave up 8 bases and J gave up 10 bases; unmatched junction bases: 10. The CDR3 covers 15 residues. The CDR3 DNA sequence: TGTGCCAGCCGGGGGGGACTAGCGGGAGTATTGGAGCAGTTCTTC. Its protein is CASRGGLAGVLEQFF.

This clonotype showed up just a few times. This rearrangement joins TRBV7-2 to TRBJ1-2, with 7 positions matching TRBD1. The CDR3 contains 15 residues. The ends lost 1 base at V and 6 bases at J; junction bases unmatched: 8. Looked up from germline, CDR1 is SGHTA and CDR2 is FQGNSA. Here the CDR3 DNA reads TGTGCCAGCAGCTTAGACGGGAGGGGGCGAGATGGCTACACCTTC. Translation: CASSLDGRGRDGYTF.

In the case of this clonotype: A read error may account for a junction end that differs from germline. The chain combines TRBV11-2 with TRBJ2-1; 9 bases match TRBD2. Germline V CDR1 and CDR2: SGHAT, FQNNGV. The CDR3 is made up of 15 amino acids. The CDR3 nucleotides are TGTGCCAGCAGCTTAGTTAGCGGGAGCAAGAATGAGCAGTTCTTT. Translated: CASSLVSGSKNEQFF.

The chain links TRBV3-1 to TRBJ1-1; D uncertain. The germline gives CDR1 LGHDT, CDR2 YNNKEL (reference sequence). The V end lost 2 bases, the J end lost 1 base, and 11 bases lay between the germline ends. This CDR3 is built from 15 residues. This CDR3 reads CASSQPGQANTEAFF. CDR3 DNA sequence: TGTGCCAGCAGCCAACCCGGCCAAGCGAACACTGAAGCTTTCTTT.

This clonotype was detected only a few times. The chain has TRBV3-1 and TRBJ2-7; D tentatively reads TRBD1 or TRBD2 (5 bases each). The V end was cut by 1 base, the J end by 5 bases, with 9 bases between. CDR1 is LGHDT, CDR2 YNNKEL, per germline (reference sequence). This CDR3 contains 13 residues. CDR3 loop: CASSQGGVHEQYF. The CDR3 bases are TGTGCCAGCAGCCAAGGAGGGGTCCACGAGCAGTACTTC.

This CDR3 is CASSGGLGSTEAFF. In nucleotides, the CDR3 is TGTGCCAGCTCGGGTGGACTGGGGAGCACTGAAGCTTTCTTT. The gene calls are TRBV2 and TRBJ1-1, with D hard to call. The CDR3 covers 14 residues. Germline loops: CDR1 SNHLY, CDR2 FYNNEI. Trimming removed 8 bases from V and 4 bases from J, with 17 bases in between.

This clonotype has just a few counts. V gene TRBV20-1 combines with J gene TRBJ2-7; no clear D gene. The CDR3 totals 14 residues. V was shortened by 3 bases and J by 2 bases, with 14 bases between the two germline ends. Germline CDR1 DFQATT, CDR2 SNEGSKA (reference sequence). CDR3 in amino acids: CSASSRGRAYEQYF. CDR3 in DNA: TGCAGTGCTAGTTCCCGAGGTCGAGCCTACGAGCAGTACTTC.

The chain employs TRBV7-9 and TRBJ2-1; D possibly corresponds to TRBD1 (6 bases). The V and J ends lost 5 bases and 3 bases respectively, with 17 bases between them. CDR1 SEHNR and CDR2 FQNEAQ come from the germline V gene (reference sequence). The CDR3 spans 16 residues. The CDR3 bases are TGTGCCAGCAGCGTCGAGGGGGTTCCCGGCTACAATGAGCAGTTCTTC. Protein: CASSVEGVPGYNEQFF.

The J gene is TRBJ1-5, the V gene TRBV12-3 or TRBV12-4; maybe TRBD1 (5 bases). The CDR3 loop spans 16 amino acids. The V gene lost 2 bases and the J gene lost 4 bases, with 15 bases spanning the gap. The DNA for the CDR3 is TGTGCCAGCAGTTTACACCTGAGGGGTGGTAATCAGCCCCAGCATTTT. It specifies CASSLHLRGGNQPQHF.

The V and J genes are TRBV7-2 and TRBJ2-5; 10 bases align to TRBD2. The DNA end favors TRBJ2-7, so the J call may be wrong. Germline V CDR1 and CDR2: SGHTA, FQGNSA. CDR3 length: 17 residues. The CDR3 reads CASSTTLGRLAGDEQYF. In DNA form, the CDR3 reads TGTGCCAGCAGCACCACGCTCGGGAGGCTAGCGGGGGACGAGCAGTACTTC.

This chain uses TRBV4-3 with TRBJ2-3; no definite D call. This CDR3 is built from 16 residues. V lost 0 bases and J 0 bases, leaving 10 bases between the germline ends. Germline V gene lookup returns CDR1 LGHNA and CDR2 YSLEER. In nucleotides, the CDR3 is TGCGCCAGCAGCCAAGAAGGGTATTATAGCACAGATACGCAGTATTTT. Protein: CASSQEGYYSTDTQYF.

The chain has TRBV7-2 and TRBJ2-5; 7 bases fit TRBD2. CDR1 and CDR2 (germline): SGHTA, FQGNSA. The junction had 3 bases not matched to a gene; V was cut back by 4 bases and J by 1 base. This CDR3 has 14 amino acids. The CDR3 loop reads CASSWGGGQETQYF. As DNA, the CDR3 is TGTGCCAGCAGCTGGGGGGGAGGCCAAGAGACCCAGTACTTC.

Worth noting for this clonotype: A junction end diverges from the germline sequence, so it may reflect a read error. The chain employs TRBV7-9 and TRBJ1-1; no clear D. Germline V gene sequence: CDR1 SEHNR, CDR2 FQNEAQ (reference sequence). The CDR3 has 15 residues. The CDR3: CTSSLPYPAYTEAFF. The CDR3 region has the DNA TGTACCAGCAGCTTACCCTATCCAGCTTACACTGAAGCTTTCTTT.

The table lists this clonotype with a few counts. Here the CDR3 reads CASSQDYGRALHYEQYF. Here the CDR3 DNA reads TGCGCCAGCAGCCAAGATTACGGGAGGGCCTTACACTACGAGCAGTACTTC. This chain connects TRBV4-3 to TRBJ2-7, with 8 bases identical to TRBD2. The CDR3 is 17 residues long. V shed 0 bases, J shed 3 bases, and the junction held 10 bases outside the gene matches. Germline V lookup: CDR1 LGHNA, CDR2 YSLEER.

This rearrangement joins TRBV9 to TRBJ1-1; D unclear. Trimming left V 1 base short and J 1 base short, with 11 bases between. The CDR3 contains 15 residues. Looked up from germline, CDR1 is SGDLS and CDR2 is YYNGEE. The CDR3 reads CASSVFDTANTEAFF. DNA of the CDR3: TGTGCCAGCAGCGTATTCGATACAGCGAACACTGAAGCTTTCTTT.

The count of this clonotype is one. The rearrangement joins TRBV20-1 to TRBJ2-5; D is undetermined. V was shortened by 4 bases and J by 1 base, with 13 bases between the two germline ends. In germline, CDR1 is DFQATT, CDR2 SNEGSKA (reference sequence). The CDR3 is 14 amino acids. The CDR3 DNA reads TGCAGTGCTATGTCCCCAGTTGGCCAAGAGACCCAGTACTTC. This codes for CSAMSPVGQETQYF.

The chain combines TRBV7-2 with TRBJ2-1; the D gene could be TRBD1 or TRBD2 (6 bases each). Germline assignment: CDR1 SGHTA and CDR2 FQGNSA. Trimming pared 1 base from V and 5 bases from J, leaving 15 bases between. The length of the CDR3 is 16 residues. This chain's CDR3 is CASSLGGGGGHNEQFF. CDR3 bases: TGTGCCAGCAGCTTAGGAGGGGGAGGAGGGCACAATGAGCAGTTCTTC.

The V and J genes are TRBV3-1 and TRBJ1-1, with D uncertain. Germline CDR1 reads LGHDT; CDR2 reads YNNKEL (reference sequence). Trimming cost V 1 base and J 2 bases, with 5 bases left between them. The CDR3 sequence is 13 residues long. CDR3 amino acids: CASSQAENTEAFF. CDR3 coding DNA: TGTGCCAGCAGCCAAGCGGAAAACACTGAAGCTTTCTTT.

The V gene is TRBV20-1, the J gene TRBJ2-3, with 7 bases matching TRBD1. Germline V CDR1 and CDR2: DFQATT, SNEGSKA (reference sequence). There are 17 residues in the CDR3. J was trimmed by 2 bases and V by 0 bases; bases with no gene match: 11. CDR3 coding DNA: TGCAGTGCTAGAGATCATCTTGGGACAGCCTACACAGATACGCAGTATTTT. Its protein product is CSARDHLGTAYTDTQYF.

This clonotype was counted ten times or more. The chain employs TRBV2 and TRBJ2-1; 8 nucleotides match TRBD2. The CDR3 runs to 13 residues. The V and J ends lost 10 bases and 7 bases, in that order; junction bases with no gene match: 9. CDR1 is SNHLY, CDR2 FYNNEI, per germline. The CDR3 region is CATRAGGKNEQFF. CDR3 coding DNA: TGTGCCACCCGTGCGGGGGGAAAAAATGAGCAGTTCTTC.

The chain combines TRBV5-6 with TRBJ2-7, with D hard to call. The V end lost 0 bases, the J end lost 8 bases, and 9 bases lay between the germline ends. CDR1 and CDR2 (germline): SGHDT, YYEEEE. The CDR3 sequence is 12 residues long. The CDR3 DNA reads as TGTGCCAGCAGCTTGGGGCAGAACAAGCAGTACTTC. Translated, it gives CASSLGQNKQYF. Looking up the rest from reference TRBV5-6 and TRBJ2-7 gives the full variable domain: DAGVTQSPTHLIKTRGQQVTLRCSPKSGHDTVSWYQQALGQGPQFIFQYYEEEERQRGNFPDRFSGHQFPNYSSELNVNALLLGDSALYLCASSLGQNKQYFGPGTRLTVT.

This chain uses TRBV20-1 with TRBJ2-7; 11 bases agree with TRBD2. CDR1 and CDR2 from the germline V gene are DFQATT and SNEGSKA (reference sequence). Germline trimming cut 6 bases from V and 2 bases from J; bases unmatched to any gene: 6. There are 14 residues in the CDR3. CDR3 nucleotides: TGCAGTGCCAAGGCGGGACTAGCGGCCTACGAGCAGTACTTC. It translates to CSAKAGLAAYEQYF.

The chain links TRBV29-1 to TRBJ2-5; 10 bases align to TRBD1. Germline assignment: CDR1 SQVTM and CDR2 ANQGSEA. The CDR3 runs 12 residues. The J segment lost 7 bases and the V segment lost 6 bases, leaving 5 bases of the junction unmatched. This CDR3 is CSVDRGQGTQYF. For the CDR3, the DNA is TGCAGCGTCGACAGGGGGCAGGGGACCCAGTACTTC.